This entry lists 25 T cell receptor beta chains sequenced from one sample in a study of cytomegalovirus exposure and HLA in healthy donors. Amplification used 60 Vbeta primers and 13 Jbeta primers. The assay was immunoSEQ multiplex PCR, and TCRdb's table has in-frame clones only and misses some. The sample has tens of thousands of clones. Sequencing was done on a sample of PBMCs. The receptors were gathered from a human donor in good health.

The chain has TRBV19 and TRBJ2-7; possible D gene TRBD2, 5 bases. V was pared by 7 bases and J by 2 bases, with 21 bases between. The germline V gene encodes CDR1 LNHDA and CDR2 SQIVND (reference sequence). This CDR3 comprises 16 residues. The CDR3 region has the DNA TGTGCCAGTACCCCCGGCGGGTTTGGCGGTACCTACGAGCAGTACTTC. This encodes CASTPGGFGGTYEQYF.

The CDR3 sequence is CASSDEASYNSPLHF. CDR3 coding DNA: TGTGCCAGCAGCGACGAGGCGTCCTATAATTCACCCCTCCACTTT. This sequence joins TRBV9 and TRBJ1-6; no firm D call. There are 15 residues in the CDR3. CDR1 is SGDLS and CDR2 is YYNGEE in the germline V gene. V shed 3 bases and J shed 1 base, with 8 bases lying between them.

The chain has TRBV27 and TRBJ1-6, with 7 nucleotides matching TRBD1. V dropped 6 bases and J dropped 9; count of bases not matched to a gene: 5. CDR1 and CDR2 (germline): MNHEY, SMNVEV (reference sequence). CDR3 length: 13 residues. The DNA for the CDR3 is TGTGCCAGCAGCTCCAGACAGGGTTCACCCCTCCACTTT. This codes for CASSSRQGSPLHF.

This chain links TRBV5-1 with TRBJ2-5; D not certain. Germline V lookup: CDR1 SGHRS, CDR2 YFSETQ. V lost 0 bases and J 5 bases, leaving 5 bases between the germline ends. The CDR3 extends over 12 amino acids. In DNA form, the CDR3 reads TGCGCCAGCAGCTTGGCCGTGGAGACCCAGTACTTC. This sequence encodes CASSLAVETQYF.

V usage is TRBV19 and J usage is TRBJ2-1; 10 bases fit TRBD1. Germline values: CDR1 LNHDA, CDR2 SQIVND (reference sequence). The V gene end was trimmed by 7 bases and the J gene end by 7 bases; junction bases not matched to a gene: 4. This CDR3 is built from 13 residues. As DNA, the CDR3 is TGTGCCAGTACCCGGACAGGGGGGAATGAGCAGTTCTTC. Translating gives CASTRTGGNEQFF.

This rearrangement joins TRBV4-2 to TRBJ1-1; D is perhaps TRBD1 (6 bases). Trimming cost V 0 bases and J 4 bases, with 18 bases left between them. The CDR3 runs to 17 residues. Germline lookup yields CDR1 LGHNA and CDR2 YNFKEQ. The CDR3 DNA is TGTGCCAGCAGCCAAGACGGCGGCGACGGCAGGGGCACTGAAGCTTTCTTT. Encoded protein: CASSQDGGDGRGTEAFF.

This chain uses TRBV5-1 with TRBJ2-3; maybe TRBD1 (5 bases). The CDR3 totals 15 residues. Germline values: CDR1 SGHRS, CDR2 YFSETQ. Trimming pared 0 bases from V and 2 bases from J, leaving 10 bases between. In DNA form, the CDR3 reads TGCGCCAGCAGCTTGGGTTGGGGCTTCACAGATACGCAGTATTTT. Translating it yields CASSLGWGFTDTQYF. Filled out from reference TRBV5-1 and TRBJ2-3, the complete variable domain reads KAGVTQTPRYLIKTRGQQVTLSCSPISGHRSVSWYQQTPGQGLQFLFEYFSETQRNKGNFPGRFSGRQFSNSRSEMNVSTLELGDSALYLCASSLGWGFTDTQYFGPGTRLTVL.

The V and J genes are TRBV5-1 and TRBJ2-7; 7 bases are a match to TRBD1. Trimming took 6 bases from V and 1 from J; bases not matched to a gene: 7. CDR3 length: 14 amino acids. Germline CDR1 and CDR2: SGHRS and YFSETQ. This chain's CDR3 is CASTPDRDSYEQYF. Here the CDR3 DNA reads TGCGCCAGCACCCCAGACAGGGATTCCTACGAGCAGTACTTC.

The rearrangement links TRBV15 to TRBJ1-4; weak D call: TRBD1 (5 bases). CDR3 size: 15 residues. V lost 3 bases to trimming and J lost 5 bases, with 13 bases between them. CDR1 is LNHNV and CDR2 is YYDKDF in the germline V gene (reference sequence). As DNA, the CDR3 is TGTGCCACCAGCAGGGGCCTGGGGCAGAATGAAAAACTGTTTTTT. It is translated as CATSRGLGQNEKLFF.

This chain links TRBV2 with TRBJ1-1, with D unclear. CDR3 length equals 12 residues. Trimming pared 4 bases from V and 11 bases from J, leaving 14 bases between. The germline V gene encodes CDR1 SNHLY and CDR2 FYNNEI. CDR3 residues: CASSGEYARAFF. The CDR3 bases are TGTGCCAGCAGTGGAGAGTACGCGCGGGCTTTCTTT. The full variable domain, completed using reference TRBV2 and TRBJ1-1, is EPEVTQTPSHQVTQMGQEVILRCVPISNHLYFYWYRQILGQKVEFLVSFYNNEISEKSEIFDDQFSVERPDGSNFTLKIRSTKLEDSAMYFCASSGEYARAFFGQGTRLTVV.

CDR3: CAWSVSGGGYEQYF. The CDR3 nucleotides read TGTGCCTGGAGTGTAAGTGGCGGGGGCTACGAGCAGTACTTC. The chain recombines TRBV30 with TRBJ2-7; TRBD2 matches at 7 bases. This CDR3 has 14 amino acids. The J segment lost 3 bases and the V segment lost 0 bases, leaving 5 bases of the junction unmatched. Germline CDR1 and CDR2: GTSNPN and SVGIG (reference sequence).

The gene calls are TRBV10-3 and TRBJ1-3, with TRBD1 matching over 7 bases. Trimming at V came to 4 bases and at J to 3 bases, leaving 3 bases not matched to a gene. The V gene's germline CDR1 is ENHRY and CDR2 SYGVKD. The CDR3 length is 14 residues. The CDR3 loop reads CAISARTGGNTIYF. DNA of the CDR3: TGTGCCATCAGTGCTCGGACAGGTGGAAACACCATATATTTT.

The chain couples TRBV6-5 to TRBJ1-2, with TRBD1 matching over 9 bases. This CDR3 region has 14 residues. Losses at the gene ends were 6 bases for V and 2 bases for J; bases not matched to a gene: 4. Germline CDR1 is MNHEY and CDR2 is SVGAGI. This CDR3 is CASRRTGENYGYTF. DNA for the CDR3: TGTGCCAGCAGACGGACAGGGGAGAACTATGGCTACACCTTC.

The V call is TRBV28, the J call TRBJ1-5; 7 bases fit TRBD1. Germline CDR1 is MDHEN and CDR2 is SYDVKM. This CDR3 region has 18 residues. V dropped 8 bases and J dropped 2; count of bases not matched to a gene: 18. CDR3 protein: CASAGTAGAVGGNQPQHF. In DNA, the CDR3 is TGTGCCAGCGCCGGGACAGCAGGGGCCGTGGGGGGCAATCAGCCCCAGCATTTT.

This chain joins TRBV18 and TRBJ2-5; no clear D. The assigned J gene may be wrong: the sequence end matches TRBJ2-7 better. CDR1 is KGHSH, CDR2 LQKENI, per germline. This CDR3 is 11 amino acids long. The CDR3 coding sequence is TGTGCCAGCTCACCAGATCACGAGCAGTACTTC. The encoded protein is CASSPDHEQYF.

CDR3 sequence: CATRDRAWGEQYF. In DNA form, the CDR3 reads TGTGCCACCCGTGACAGGGCTTGGGGCGAGCAGTACTTC. The chain recombines TRBV2 with TRBJ2-7; 7 positions match TRBD1. Per germline, CDR1 SNHLY and CDR2 FYNNEI. Trimming took 10 bases from V and 6 from J; bases not matched to a gene: 12. The CDR3 is 13 amino acids.

V is TRBV2 and J is TRBJ2-3; TRBD2 might be the D (6 bases). CDR1 and CDR2 from the germline V gene are SNHLY and FYNNEI. The CDR3 extends over 15 amino acids. Trimming took 3 bases from V and 0 from J, leaving 10 bases between them. For the CDR3, the DNA is TGTGCCAGCAGTGATGCGGGGCATAGCACAGATACGCAGTATTTT. It specifies CASSDAGHSTDTQYF.

The genes are TRBV15 and TRBJ2-1, with 11 bases that match TRBD2. CDR3 length equals 16 residues. Germline V CDR1 and CDR2: LNHNV, YYDKDF (reference sequence). After removal of 7 bases from V and 5 bases from J, the junction contained 10 bases not matched to a gene. CDR3 in amino acids: CATKLAGDRSDNEQFF. CDR3 bases: TGTGCCACCAAACTAGCGGGGGATAGGTCCGACAATGAGCAGTTCTTC.

This chain uses TRBV27 with TRBJ2-7; 7 nucleotides agree with TRBD1. The CDR3 runs 12 residues. With 4 bases clipped from V and 7 bases from J, the junction kept 4 bases outside the gene matches. The germline V gene has CDR1 MNHEY and CDR2 SMNVEV (reference sequence). CDR3 in amino acids: CASSSTGREQYF. CDR3 DNA: TGTGCCAGCAGTTCGACAGGGCGGGAGCAGTACTTC.

This sequence joins TRBV30 and TRBJ1-4; 10 bases line up with TRBD1. Germline CDR1 reads GTSNPN; CDR2 reads SVGIG (reference sequence). This CDR3 is 16 amino acids long. The V gene end was trimmed by 3 bases and the J gene end by 7 bases; junction bases not matched to a gene: 11. In nucleotides, the CDR3 is TGTGCCTGGAGGGCGTTCTCCGGGACAGGGGTTGAAAAACTGTTTTTT. Amino acids: CAWRAFSGTGVEKLFF.

The rearrangement joins TRBV7-3 to TRBJ1-2, with 12 bases aligning to TRBD1. Looked up from germline, CDR1 is SGHTA and CDR2 is FQGTGA. The CDR3 has 15 residues. After removal of 2 bases from V and 6 bases from J, the junction contained 4 bases not matched to a gene. CDR3 protein: CASSLVGQGADGYTF. The CDR3 bases are TGTGCCAGCAGCTTAGTGGGACAGGGGGCTGATGGCTACACCTTC.

This chain connects TRBV6-1 to TRBJ2-2, with 15 nucleotides matching TRBD2. Germline CDR1 MNHNS, CDR2 SASEGT. Unmatched junction bases numbered 2, after V lost 4 bases and J lost 5 bases. The CDR3 runs 16 residues. This chain's CDR3 is CASSGTSGGATGELFF. DNA for the CDR3: TGTGCCAGCAGTGGGACTAGCGGGGGGGCAACCGGGGAGCTGTTTTTT.

The chain couples TRBV5-1 to TRBJ2-3; 10 positions agree with TRBD1. This CDR3 is built from 14 residues. After removal of 2 bases from V and 9 bases from J, the junction contained 6 bases not matched to a gene. Germline V gene sequence: CDR1 SGHRS, CDR2 YFSETQ. The CDR3 loop is CASSLGTGERTQYF. The CDR3 region has the DNA TGCGCCAGCAGCTTAGGGACAGGGGAGCGAACGCAGTATTTT.

The rearrangement uses TRBV27 and TRBJ1-3; the D gene is possibly TRBD1 (5 bases). Germline V gives CDR1 MNHEY, CDR2 SMNVEV (reference sequence). V lost 4 bases, J lost 4 bases, and 11 bases lay in between. This CDR3 comprises 14 residues. CDR3 region: CASSSWGPGNTIYF. CDR3 nucleotide sequence: TGTGCCAGCAGTTCATGGGGCCCCGGAAACACCATATATTTT.

The V call is TRBV18, the J call TRBJ1-5; 8 bases line up with TRBD1. CDR1 and CDR2 from the germline V gene are KGHSH and LQKENI. The CDR3 covers 13 residues. Trimming at V came to 4 bases and at J to 5 bases, leaving 1 base not matched to a gene. The DNA for the CDR3 is TGTGCCAGCTCACTGGACAGGGATCAGCCCCAGCATTTT. The encoded protein is CASSLDRDQPQHF.